Listed below are T cell receptor beta chains from one sample, sequenced in a study of blood T cell repertoires in COVID-19. Clones were sequenced by immunoSEQ multiplex PCR, and TCRdb holds only the in-frame ones, with some missing. This sample has 62,000 or so clones, with about three quarters found just once. The sequenced sample was peripheral blood. The receptors derive from a human donor in a cohort sampled during active COVID-19. CDR3s include the opening cysteine and the closing phenylalanine or tryptophan. Each record gives: clone size, V gene, D gene, J gene, CDR3 DNA, CDR3 protein. D genes are given only for firm matches. Only part of the rows carry a size: once, few, many, or a class if the clone is expanded.

>NA|TRBV15|TRBD2|TRBJ2-5
TGTGCCACCAGCAGAGATCCGGGGGGGGAAGAGACCCAGTACTTC
CATSRDPGGEETQYF
>NA|TRBV3-1/TRBV3-2|TRBD1|TRBJ1-2
TGTGCCAGCAGCCAAGGATGGCAGGGGGCCGGTGGCTACACCTTC
CASSQGWQGAGGYTF
>NA|TRBV6-6|TRBD2|TRBJ2-7
TGTGCCAGCAGTTCCACGGGAGGGGGTAGCTCCTACGAGCAGTACTTC
CASSSTGGGSSYEQYF
>NA|TRBV5-1|NA|TRBJ2-2
TGCGCCAGCAGCTTGGGGCCTACCGGGGAGCTGTTTTTT
CASSLGPTGELFF
>few|TRBV11-2|TRBD1|TRBJ1-6
TGTGCCAGCAGCTTAACAGGGGAGTCCTATAATTCACCCCTCCACTTT
CASSLTGESYNSPLHF
>NA|TRBV2|NA|TRBJ2-7
TGTGCCAGCAGTGACGCCGGTTACGAGCAGTACTTC
CASSDAGYEQYF
>few|TRBV3-1/TRBV3-2|TRBD2|TRBJ2-1
TGTGCCAGCAGCCAAGTTTCTCTCCTAGCGGGGGGGCACAATGAGCAGTTCTTC
CASSQVSLLAGGHNEQFF
>once|TRBV24-1|NA|TRBJ2-7
TGTGCCACCAGTGATTTCGGGTGGGGCAGGAACCCATTCTACGAGCAGTACTTC
CATSDFGWGRNPFYEQYF
>NA|TRBV6-1|NA|TRBJ1-2
TGTGCCAGCAGTGAGGACAGCCAGTATGGCTACACCTTC
CASSEDSQYGYTF
>NA|TRBV5-4|TRBD1|TRBJ2-5
TGTGCCAGCAGCATCCCCGGGACAGATCAAGAGACCCAGTACTTC
CASSIPGTDQETQYF
>NA|TRBV18|NA|TRBJ2-1
TGTGCCAGCTCACCGGGGCCAGATGGTGAGCAGTTCTTC
CASSPGPDGEQFF
>few|TRBV7-9|NA|TRBJ2-7
TGTGCCAGCAGCTTAGCGCTAGGAGCGGACCACTCCTACGAGCAGTACTTC
CASSLALGADHSYEQYF
>NA|TRBV6-5|TRBD1|TRBJ1-2
TGTGCCAGCAGGCCGACAGGGGCTTATGGCTACACCTTC
CASRPTGAYGYTF
>NA|TRBV28|NA|TRBJ2-1
TGTGCCAGCAGTTTATTCCTCGGGGGAGGCTACAATGAGCAGTTCTTC
CASSLFLGGGYNEQFF
>once|TRBV19|TRBD1|TRBJ2-7
TGTGCCAGTAGTGCAACTGCCGGGACAGGGCGGGCCGAGCAGTACTTC
CASSATAGTGRAEQYF
>NA|TRBV18|NA|TRBJ1-5
TGTGCCAGCTCACCAGCGGTGGGTCAGCCCCAGCATTTT
CASSPAVGQPQHF
>NA|TRBV4-3|NA|TRBJ1-1
TGCGCCAGCAGCCAAGTACAGGCCACTGAAGCTTTCTTT
CASSQVQATEAFF